This T cell receptor (beta chain) was obtained from a study of T cells in Graves' hyperthyroidism and ophthalmopathy. In the study overall: The initial diagnosis was the point when peripheral blood was collected, ahead of any treatment. Study-level results: Blood samples included most of the expanded thyroid clonotypes exceeding 0.001.

Amplification of TCR beta CDR3 regions used RNA as the template. Primed by the HTBI set, a first-round RT-PCR was run on the TCR CDR3. TCRdb ran MiXCR on the multiplex PCR reads and lists one entry per CDR3 protein. The data contain about 380,000 distinct CDR3 sequences, approximately 17% of them seen just once; the ten biggest clones take up roughly two fifths. The CDR3 is made up of 13 amino acids. Germline loops: CDR1 MNHNY, CDR2 SVGAGI (reference sequence). V lost 2 bases to trimming and J lost 2 bases, with 6 bases between them. This clonotype was found many times. Antigen specificity is unknown. PBMCs were sourced from approximately 9 ml fresh peripheral blood.

This TCR was recovered from a man aged 18 to 35 with Graves' ophthalmopathy. This rearrangement joins TRBV6-6 to TRBJ2-5, with a tentative D call TRBD2 (6 bases). Sample: blood. The CDR3 bases are TGTGCCAGCAGTTACGGGACTCAAGAGACCCAGTACTTC. As protein: CASSYGTQETQYF.